The clone carrying this T cell receptor (beta chain) has more than one count but fewer than ten. Its matching antigen is unknown. TCRdb independently ran MiXCR on the 5' RACE reads; one entry per CDR3 protein. The sample has approximately 550,000 distinct CDR3 sequences, about 13% seen once; the top ten hold 6.5% to 7%. These data originate in a study of CD8 T cells in ankylosing spondylitis. Study-wide results and caveats: Typical of ankylosing spondylitis blood, it appeared, was a TCR beta motif of under 10 highly homologous variants.

V shed 0 bases, J shed 2 bases, and the junction held 5 bases outside the gene matches. CDR3 length equals 17 residues. The germline gives CDR1 SGHRS, CDR2 YFSETQ. The specimen was blood, either unsorted or a sorted T cell fraction (not recorded which). This chain links TRBV5-1 with TRBJ1-1; 12 bases are shared with TRBD1. The TCR sequence derives from a male donor with ankylosing spondylitis. The DNA for the CDR3 is TGCGCCAGCAGCTTGGGCACCGGGACAGGGGGCAACACTGAAGCTTTCTTT. It translates to CASSLGTGTGGNTEAFF. Supplemented by reference TRBV5-1 and TRBJ1-1, the full variable domain reads KAGVTQTPRYLIKTRGQQVTLSCSPISGHRSVSWYQQTPGQGLQFLFEYFSETQRNKGNFPGRFSGRQFSNSRSEMNVSTLELGDSALYLCASSLGTGTGGNTEAFFGQGTRLTVV.